This T cell receptor beta chain was sequenced during a study of blood T cells in healthy people across ages. Overall study results and limits: No conclusive comparison of naive versus antigen-experienced cells was possible with unsorted PBMCs. Greater diversity and more naive CD4+ cells were seen in long-lived donors than in aged donors.

From germline, CDR1 is LGHNA and CDR2 YSLEER. CDR3 length: 17 residues. Trimming removed 1 base from V and 0 bases from J, with 14 bases in between. A J-beta primer mix and a sample-barcoded 5' primer were used in a second PCR of roughly 6 to 11 cycles. TCRdb used MiXCR to reprocess the 5' RACE reads, holding one entry per CDR3 protein. The sample lists about 1.4 million distinct CDR3 sequences; almost 60% were seen once. Every participating donor contributed 8 to 10 milliliters of peripheral blood through a draw. On this clonotype: Its antigen remains unknown.

Sequencing was done on a sample of blood. The receptor was isolated from a man younger than 35 in good health. The chain combines TRBV4-3 with TRBJ2-3, with a possible D match to TRBD2 (6 bases). CDR3 coding DNA: TGCGCCAGCAGCCAAGTGACTCCGGGACTCAGCACAGATACGCAGTATTTT. Encoded protein: CASSQVTPGLSTDTQYF.